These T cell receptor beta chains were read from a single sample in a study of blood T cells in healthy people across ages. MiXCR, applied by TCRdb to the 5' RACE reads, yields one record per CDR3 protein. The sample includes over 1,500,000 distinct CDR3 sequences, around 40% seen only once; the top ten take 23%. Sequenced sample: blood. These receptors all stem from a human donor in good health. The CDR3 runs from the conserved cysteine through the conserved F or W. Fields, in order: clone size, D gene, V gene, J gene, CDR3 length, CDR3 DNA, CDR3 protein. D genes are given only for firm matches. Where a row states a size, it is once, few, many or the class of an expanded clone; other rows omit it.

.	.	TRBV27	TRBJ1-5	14	TGTGCCAGCAGTTCCCCGTCACAGCATCAGCCCCAGCATTTT	CASSSPSQHQPQHF
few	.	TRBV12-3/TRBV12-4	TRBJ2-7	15	TGTGCCGGCAGTCCCCGGACATTAACTGGGTACGAGCAGTACTTC	CAGSPRTLTGYEQYF
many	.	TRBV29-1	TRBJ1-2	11	TGCAGCGTTGAAAGCGGATATGGCTACACCTTC	CSVESGYGYTF
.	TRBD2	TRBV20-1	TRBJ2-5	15	TGCAGTGCTGGGCTAGCGGGGGGGTTATCGGAGACCCAGTACTTC	CSAGLAGGLSETQYF
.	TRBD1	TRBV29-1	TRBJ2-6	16	TGCAGCGTGTGGGACAGGAGGAGCTCTGGGGCCAACGTCCTGACTTTC	CSVWDRRSSGANVLTF
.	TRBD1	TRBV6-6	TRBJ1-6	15	TGTGCCAGCAGTTACGACGCAGGGGGTGTTTCACCCCTCCACTTT	CASSYDAGGVSPLHF
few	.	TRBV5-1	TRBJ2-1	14	TGCGCCAGCGCTGCCGAGGGACTGTACAATGAGCAGTTCTTC	CASAAEGLYNEQFF
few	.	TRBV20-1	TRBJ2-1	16	TGCAGTGCTAGTCGCGCCGGAGCTTTATCTTACAATGAGCAGTTCTTC	CSASRAGALSYNEQFF
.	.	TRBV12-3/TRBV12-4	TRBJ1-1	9	TGTGCCAGCATGGCCGAAGCTTTCTTT	CASMAEAFF
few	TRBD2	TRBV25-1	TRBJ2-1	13	TGTGCCAGCAGTGTAAATAGCGGGGATGAGCAGTTCTTC	CASSVNSGDEQFF
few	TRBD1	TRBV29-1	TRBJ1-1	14	TGCAGCGTCGAGGGGGACAGGTCCTACACTGAAGCTTTCTTT	CSVEGDRSYTEAFF
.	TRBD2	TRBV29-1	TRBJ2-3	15	TGCAGCGCTTCGGGGACTAGCGGGGCCACAGATACGCAGTATTTT	CSASGTSGATDTQYF
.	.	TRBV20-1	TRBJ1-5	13	TGCAGTGCTGGCCGTCTAAGCAATCAGCCCCAGCATTTT	CSAGRLSNQPQHF
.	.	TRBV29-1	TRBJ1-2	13	TGCAGCGTTGAATCTGGGGATTCCTATGGCTACATCTTC	CSVESGDSYGYIF
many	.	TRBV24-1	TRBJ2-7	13	TGTGCCACCAGTGATCGCCAGGGCTTATCGCAGTACTTC	CATSDRQGLSQYF
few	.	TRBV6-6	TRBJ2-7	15	TGTGCCAGCAGTTTTTACAGTACGGAATCCTACGAGCAGTACTTC	CASSFYSTESYEQYF
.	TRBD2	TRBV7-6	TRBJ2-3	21	TGTGCCAGCAGCTTAAGCCTGACCATCCTCGGGACTAGCGGGGGCACAGATACGCAGTATTTT	CASSLSLTILGTSGGTDTQYF
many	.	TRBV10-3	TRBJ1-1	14	TGTGCCATCATGGCCCCACAGGGCGGCACTGAAGCTTTCTTT	CAIMAPQGGTEAFF
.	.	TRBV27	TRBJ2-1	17	TGTGCCAGCAGTTTATCCCCGGGGGGCCCCCTCTACAATGAGCAGTTCTTC	CASSLSPGGPLYNEQFF
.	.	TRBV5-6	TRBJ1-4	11	TGTGCCAGCAGCATGAATGAAAAACTGTTTTTT	CASSMNEKLFF
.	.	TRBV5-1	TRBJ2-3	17	TGCGCCAGCAGCCCCAGTCGGAGTAGGGGTAGCACAGACACGCAGTATTTT	CASSPSRSRGSTDTQYF
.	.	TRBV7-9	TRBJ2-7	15	TGTGCCAGCAGCTTAGGTCAATCGAACTCCTACGAGCAGTACTTC	CASSLGQSNSYEQYF
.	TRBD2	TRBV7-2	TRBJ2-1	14	TGTGCCAGCAGCTCCCAGCGGGGGGACAATGAGCAGTTCTTC	CASSSQRGDNEQFF
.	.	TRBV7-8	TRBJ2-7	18	TGTGCCAGCACCTTGCGCGACAGTCCCCTTTCCAGCTCCTACGAGCAGTACTTC	CASTLRDSPLSSSYEQYF
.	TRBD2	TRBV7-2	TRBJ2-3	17	TGTGCCAGTTTACCTATAGCGGGGGGGCCTGTCACAGATACGCAGTATTTT	CASLPIAGGPVTDTQYF
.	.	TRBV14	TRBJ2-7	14	TGTGCCAGCAGCCAACCTCGACAGGCCTACGAGCAGTACTTC	CASSQPRQAYEQYF
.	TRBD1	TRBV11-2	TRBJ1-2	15	TGTGCCAGTAGCTCAATCGGGACAGCTAACTATGGCTACACCTTC	CASSSIGTANYGYTF
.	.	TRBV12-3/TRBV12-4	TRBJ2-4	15	TGTGCCAGCAGTTTTTCTGGGGGCTGGAAAAACATTCAGTACTTC	CASSFSGGWKNIQYF
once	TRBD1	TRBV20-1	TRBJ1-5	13	TGCAGTGCTAGAGACATAGGGGGCCTCGGAAGGGCTTTT	CSARDIGGLGRAF
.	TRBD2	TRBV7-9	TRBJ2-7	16	TGTGCCAGCAGTTCCTTTGCGGGGGAAATAAGCGGGGAGCAGTACTTC	CASSSFAGEISGEQYF
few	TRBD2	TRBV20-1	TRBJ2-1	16	TGCAGTGCTAGAGATCTAAGCGGGGAAAAATACAATGAGCAGTTCTTC	CSARDLSGEKYNEQFF
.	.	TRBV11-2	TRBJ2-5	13	TGTGCCAGCAGCTTATGGAGACAAGAGACCCAGTACTTC	CASSLWRQETQYF
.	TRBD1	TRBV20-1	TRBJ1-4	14	TGCAGTGCTAGAGACCCGACAGGGTTTGAAAAACTGTTTTTT	CSARDPTGFEKLFF
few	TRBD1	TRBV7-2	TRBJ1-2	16	TGTGCCAGCAGCTTAGGAGGGACAGGAGCTAACTATGGCTACACCTTC	CASSLGGTGANYGYTF
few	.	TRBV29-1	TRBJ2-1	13	TGCAGCGTTGAGAACGTCATTCGGAATGAGCAGTTCTTC	CSVENVIRNEQFF
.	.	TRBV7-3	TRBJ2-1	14	TGTGCCAGCAGCTCCGGCCCTCTGTATAGTGAGCAGTTCTTC	CASSSGPLYSEQFF